This T cell receptor (beta chain) emerged from a study of control samples from healthy donors and cancer patients. The CDR3 has 15 amino acids. Germline CDR1 is SGHRS and CDR2 is YFSETQ. V lost 0 bases and J lost 1, with 8 bases in between. TCRdb keeps only in-frame clones here, not all; method: immunoSEQ multiplex PCR. The sample lists 150,000 or so clones, 94% occurring once. V usage is TRBV5-1 and J usage is TRBJ1-3, with unresolved D. The receptor comes from a man between 40 and 49 years old in good health. What was sequenced was blood. In DNA, the CDR3 is TGCGCCAGCAGCTTGGGACCGTTATCTGGAAACACCATATATTTT. It translates to CASSLGPLSGNTIYF.